The 31 T cell receptor beta chains below were found in one sample sequenced in a study of vaccination and CD4 T cells after COVID-19. The treatment is: roughly ten-day PBMC culture with coronavirus spike peptide pools or control peptides (ViraFEST assay). These receptors' targets are unknown. The Oncomine TCR Beta short-read assay sequenced DNA from cultured CD4+ T cells. TCRdb re-analysed the PCR reads in MiXCR, keeping a single row per CDR3 protein. The sample has 20,000 or so distinct CDR3 sequences, roughly 55% seen once. Sample: CD4+ T cells from blood, cultured in vitro. The receptors shown here come from a human donor who had recovered from COVID-19.

This clonotype was seen a few times. The chain links TRBV20-1 to TRBJ1-4; D call uncertain. Germline V CDR1 and CDR2: DFQATT, SNEGSKA (reference sequence). CDR3 length: 11 residues. The V end was cut by 1 base, the J end by 6 bases, with 3 bases between. The CDR3 spells CSARVYEKLFF. CDR3 coding DNA: TGCAGTGCTAGAGTTTATGAAAAACTGTTTTTT.

The V call is TRBV2, the J call TRBJ2-3; TRBD2 might be the D (5 bases). Trimming cost V 2 bases and J 4 bases, with 10 bases left between them. Germline V lookup: CDR1 SNHLY, CDR2 FYNNEI. This CDR3 has 14 amino acids. The CDR3 sequence: CASSERRRADTQYF. Here the CDR3 DNA reads TGTGCCAGCAGTGAAAGGAGGCGCGCAGATACGCAGTATTTT.

By share, this clonotype counts as large (0.1 to 1%). This rearrangement joins TRBV20-1 to TRBJ2-3; 10 bases fit TRBD2. Germline CDR1 is DFQATT and CDR2 is SNEGSKA (reference sequence). J lost 4 bases, V lost 7 bases, and 8 bases had no gene match. The CDR3 runs to 14 residues. The CDR3 DNA reads TGCAGTGTCGAGGTAGCGGGAGGCCCAGATACGCAGTATTTT. Protein: CSVEVAGGPDTQYF.

This clonotype has just a few counts. The J gene is TRBJ2-1, the V gene TRBV5-1; D ambiguous. The length of the CDR3 is 13 residues. The V gene's germline CDR1 is SGHRS and CDR2 YFSETQ. Trimming shortened V by 0 bases and J by 6 bases, and 7 bases separated the two germline ends. This CDR3 reads CASSLALANEQFF. CDR3 DNA: TGCGCCAGCAGCTTGGCCCTGGCCAATGAGCAGTTCTTC. Looking up the rest from reference TRBV5-1 and TRBJ2-1 gives the full variable domain: KAGVTQTPRYLIKTRGQQVTLSCSPISGHRSVSWYQQTPGQGLQFLFEYFSETQRNKGNFPGRFSGRQFSNSRSEMNVSTLELGDSALYLCASSLALANEQFFGPGTRLTVL.

There are a few counts of this clonotype. V and J are TRBV20-1 and TRBJ2-3; D gene unclear. CDR1 and CDR2 (germline): DFQATT, SNEGSKA (reference sequence). There are 15 residues in the CDR3. Trimming took off 1 base at V and 1 base at J, with 12 bases between the two ends. For the CDR3, the DNA is TGCAGTGCTAGAGGTCTGGGTTCCCGCACAGATACGCAGTATTTT. As protein: CSARGLGSRTDTQYF.

The chain couples TRBV2 to TRBJ2-7; a possible D gene is TRBD1 (6 bases). V gave up 6 bases and J gave up 2 bases, with 11 bases separating them. CDR1 SNHLY and CDR2 FYNNEI come from the germline V gene. The CDR3 loop spans 13 amino acids. The CDR3 region is CASRGDTPYEQYF. The CDR3 nucleotides read TGTGCCAGCAGAGGGGACACCCCCTACGAGCAGTACTTC.

The chain links TRBV7-2 to TRBJ1-2; D ambiguous. The CDR3 is made up of 14 amino acids. CDR1 SGHTA and CDR2 FQGNSA come from the germline V gene. With 4 bases removed from V and 4 bases from J, the gap between germline ends came to 13 bases. CDR3 loop: CASSYGPKSYGYTF. The CDR3 DNA reads as TGTGCCAGCAGCTACGGTCCAAAAAGCTATGGCTACACCTTC.

V usage is TRBV7-2 and J usage is TRBJ2-3; weak D call: TRBD2 (5 bases). From germline, CDR1 is SGHTA and CDR2 FQGNSA. The CDR3 covers 15 residues. V was shortened by 1 base and J by 6 bases, with 14 bases between the two germline ends. The chain's CDR3 is CASSLEGTGWDTQYF. The CDR3 nucleotides read TGTGCCAGCAGCTTAGAGGGCACGGGATGGGATACGCAGTATTTT. Combining the CDR3 with reference TRBV7-2 and TRBJ2-3 gives the whole variable domain GAGVSQSPSNKVTEKGKDVELRCDPISGHTALYWYRQSLGQGLEFLIYFQGNSAPDKSGLPSDRFSAERTGGSVSTLTIQRTQQEDSAVYLCASSLEGTGWDTQYFGPGTRLTVL.

CDR3 in amino acids: CASSIDGTALYEQYF. The CDR3, as DNA: TGTGCCAGTAGTATAGATGGGACCGCGTTGTACGAGCAGTACTTC. The chain carries TRBV19 and TRBJ2-7; D may be TRBD1 or TRBD2 (5 bases each). V was trimmed by 0 bases and J by 4 bases, leaving 13 bases between them. The germline CDR1 and CDR2 sequences are LNHDA and SQIVND (reference sequence). The CDR3 contains 15 residues.

This clonotype was observed once. The V call is TRBV2, the J call TRBJ1-6; possible D gene TRBD1, 5 bases. The germline gives CDR1 SNHLY, CDR2 FYNNEI. This CDR3 contains 13 residues. Deletions cut 1 base from V and 11 bases from J, with 9 bases between. The CDR3 is CASSEEGRPPLHF. In nucleotides, the CDR3 is TGTGCCAGCAGTGAAGAGGGGAGGCCACCCCTCCACTTT. Using reference TRBV2 and TRBJ1-6 for the parts outside the CDR3, the full variable domain is EPEVTQTPSHQVTQMGQEVILRCVPISNHLYFYWYRQILGQKVEFLVSFYNNEISEKSEIFDDQFSVERPDGSNFTLKIRSTKLEDSAMYFCASSEEGRPPLHFGNGTRLTVT.

This sequence joins TRBV19 and TRBJ2-7, with a weak D call TRBD1 (6 bases). Trimming left V 3 bases short and J 4 bases short, with 13 bases between. CDR1 is LNHDA, CDR2 SQIVND, per germline (reference sequence). The CDR3 runs to 14 residues. The CDR3 DNA is TGTGCCAGTAGTATCAGGCAGGGGCAGTACGAGCAGTACTTC. This encodes CASSIRQGQYEQYF.

The chain has TRBV6-2 or TRBV6-3 and TRBJ2-1; the match to TRBD1 covers 7 bases. Trimming cost V 8 bases and J 4 bases; bases outside gene matches: 20. CDR3 length: 18 residues. Per the germline V gene, CDR1 is MNHEY and CDR2 is SVGEGT. The CDR3 is CASAPTRTGLGPYNEQFF. The CDR3 bases are TGTGCCAGCGCTCCCACTCGGACAGGCCTAGGACCTTACAATGAGCAGTTCTTC.

This chain links TRBV4-2 with TRBJ2-1; the D gene is possibly TRBD1 (7 bases). The germline CDR1 and CDR2 sequences are LGHNA and YNFKEQ. V was clipped by 4 bases and J by 7 bases, with 14 bases between them. This CDR3 has 14 residues. In DNA form, the CDR3 reads TGTGCCAGCAGCCCGGGGCAGGGGGGAAATGAGCAGTTCTTC. Translating it yields CASSPGQGGNEQFF.

V gene TRBV7-2 combines with J gene TRBJ1-5; TRBD1 matches at 7 bases. Germline-derived CDR1 and CDR2 are SGHTA and FQGNSA. The CDR3 has 13 amino acids. The V and J ends lost 5 bases and 8 bases, in that order; junction bases with no gene match: 6. The CDR3 sequence: CASSLDRFKPQHF. CDR3 coding DNA: TGTGCCAGCAGCCTGGACAGGTTCAAGCCCCAGCATTTT.

This chain links TRBV6-5 with TRBJ1-1; D call uncertain. The CDR3 has 14 amino acids. Per germline, CDR1 MNHEY and CDR2 SVGAGI. The V and J ends lost 4 bases and 5 bases respectively, with 14 bases between them. The CDR3 here is CASSWERVGTEAFF. CDR3 DNA sequence: TGTGCCAGCAGTTGGGAGCGGGTGGGTACTGAAGCTTTCTTT.

This chain links TRBV4-3 with TRBJ2-5; no clear D gene. This CDR3 region has 12 residues. Trimming pared 0 bases from V and 5 bases from J, leaving 4 bases between. From germline, CDR1 is LGHNA and CDR2 YSLEER. This CDR3 is CASSQDRETQYF. CDR3 nucleotides: TGCGCCAGCAGCCAAGATAGGGAGACCCAGTACTTC.

The chain links TRBV4-2 to TRBJ2-7; TRBD1 aligns across 8 bases. The CDR3 consists of 15 residues. Trimming cost V 0 bases and J 2 bases; bases outside gene matches: 3. Germline V lookup: CDR1 LGHNA, CDR2 YNFKEQ. DNA for the CDR3: TGTGCCAGCAGCCAAGAAAGACAGGGGCCCTACGAGCAGTACTTC. Amino acid sequence: CASSQERQGPYEQYF.

The rearrangement uses TRBV20-1 and TRBJ1-3; D unclear. Between the trimmed V and J ends, which lost 1 base and 0 bases, there was a span of 7 bases. Germline lookup yields CDR1 DFQATT and CDR2 SNEGSKA (reference sequence). CDR3 length: 14 residues. Here the CDR3 DNA reads TGCAGTGCTAGAGTCGGTAGCTCTGGAAACACCATATATTTT. Translated: CSARVGSSGNTIYF.

This chain connects TRBV19 to TRBJ1-1; D remains unclear. Trimming took off 3 bases at V and 5 bases at J, with 16 bases between the two ends. The CDR3 loop spans 15 amino acids. Germline-derived CDR1 and CDR2 are LNHDA and SQIVND (reference sequence). CDR3 loop: CASSIWTLIGTEAFF. The CDR3 DNA sequence: TGTGCCAGTAGTATCTGGACTCTGATAGGGACTGAAGCTTTCTTT.

V gene TRBV29-1 combines with J gene TRBJ1-3, with TRBD1 matching over 10 bases. This CDR3 spans 13 amino acids. Germline V gene lookup returns CDR1 SQVTM and CDR2 ANQGSEA. V shed 6 bases, J shed 2 bases, and the junction held 1 base outside the gene matches. The CDR3 DNA follows: TGCAGCGTAGGACAGGGGGCTGGAAACACCATATATTTT. It yields the protein CSVGQGAGNTIYF. The full variable domain, with the rest looked up from reference TRBV29-1 and TRBJ1-3, is SAVISQKPSRDICQRGTSLTIQCQVDSQVTMMFWYRQQPGQSLTLIATANQGSEATYESGFVIDKFPISRPNLTFSTLTVSNMSPEDSSIYLCSVGQGAGNTIYFGEGSWLTVV.

In its sample, this clonotype was seen a few times. The chain links TRBV20-1 to TRBJ1-1, with D perhaps matching TRBD1 (5 bases). The CDR3 covers 10 residues. CDR1 DFQATT and CDR2 SNEGSKA come from the germline V gene (reference sequence). The ends were cut back, 7 bases at V and 7 bases at J, with 10 bases in the middle. In DNA, the CDR3 is TGCAGTGTTGGGACGGATGAAGCTTTCTTT. Translated, it gives CSVGTDEAFF.

The rearrangement uses TRBV3-1 and TRBJ2-1; a weak D match, TRBD1 (7 bases). V lost 4 bases and J lost 9, with 10 bases in between. This CDR3 contains 12 residues. Germline CDR1 is LGHDT and CDR2 is YNNKEL (reference sequence). CDR3 nucleotides: TGTGCCAGCAGCCTTCAGGGGGGTGAGCAGTTCTTC. Protein sequence: CASSLQGGEQFF.

The chain uses TRBV5-1 and TRBJ2-7; TRBD1 aligns across 9 bases. The junction had 11 bases not matched to a gene; V was cut back by 4 bases and J by 6 bases. The CDR3 runs to 15 residues. Germline V gene sequence: CDR1 SGHRS, CDR2 YFSETQ. The CDR3 loop is CASSQGTGHLSEQYF. CDR3 coding DNA: TGCGCCAGCAGCCAAGGGACAGGGCACCTCTCCGAGCAGTACTTC.

V and J are TRBV11-3 and TRBJ2-4; D not certain. Germline values: CDR1 SGHNT, CDR2 YENEEA. This CDR3 region has 14 residues. Trimming stripped 5 bases from V and 4 bases from J, with 12 bases between. The CDR3 nucleotides are TGTGCCAGCAGCCCGACCGACGGGAAAAACATTCAGTACTTC. Protein sequence: CASSPTDGKNIQYF.

The chain couples TRBV19 to TRBJ2-2; D may be TRBD1 or TRBD2 (6 bases each). CDR3 length equals 16 residues. Trimming left V 0 bases short and J 2 bases short, with 10 bases between. The germline CDR1 and CDR2 sequences are LNHDA and SQIVND (reference sequence). This chain's CDR3 is CASSIEGGLNTGELFF. The CDR3 bases are TGTGCCAGTAGTATAGAAGGGGGGCTTAACACCGGGGAGCTGTTTTTT. The full variable domain, completed using reference TRBV19 and TRBJ2-2, is DGGITQSPKYLFRKEGQNVTLSCEQNLNHDAMYWYRQDPGQGLRLIYYSQIVNDFQKGDIAEGYSVSREKKESFPLTVTSAQKNPTAFYLCASSIEGGLNTGELFFGEGSRLTVL.

The V gene is TRBV5-6, the J gene TRBJ2-2, with 10 bases fitting TRBD2. Germline trimming cut 6 bases from V and 4 bases from J; bases unmatched to any gene: 9. Germline CDR1 and CDR2: SGHDT and YYEEEE. This CDR3 has 16 residues. The CDR3, as DNA: TGTGCCAGCACCTCCATGGGGACTAGCGCCACCGGGGAGCTGTTTTTT. Translated, it gives CASTSMGTSATGELFF.

CDR3 residues: CASSPPDTGELFF. DNA for the CDR3: TGTGCCAGCAGTCCCCCGGACACCGGGGAGCTGTTTTTT. The J gene is TRBJ2-2, the V gene TRBV28; D is uncertain. Germline CDR1 MDHEN, CDR2 SYDVKM. The CDR3 is 13 amino acids. Trimming removed 5 bases at V and 3 bases at J, with 7 bases between.

The CDR3 DNA is TGTGCCAGTAGTATACGGCCTAGCGGGACCGGCGGGGAGCTGTTTTTT. Protein sequence: CASSIRPSGTGGELFF. The V gene is TRBV19, the J gene TRBJ2-2; 9 bases are a match to TRBD2. Unmatched junction bases numbered 8, after V lost 2 bases and J lost 7 bases. The length of the CDR3 is 16 residues. Per germline, CDR1 LNHDA and CDR2 SQIVND (reference sequence).

The CDR3 loop is CASSRDTIYF. CDR3 sequence (DNA): TGTGCCAGCAGTCGGGACACCATATATTTT. The rearrangement joins TRBV12-3 or TRBV12-4 to TRBJ1-3; no definite D call. The V end was cut by 5 bases, the J end by 8 bases, with 4 bases between. The CDR3 is 10 amino acids.

The chain couples TRBV7-9 to TRBJ2-1; 16 nucleotides line up with TRBD2. Unmatched junction bases numbered 10, after V lost 5 bases and J lost 0 bases. Germline V lookup: CDR1 SEHNR, CDR2 FQNEAQ (reference sequence). This CDR3 comprises 20 residues. Here the CDR3 reads CASSPEGLAGGVSSYNEQFF. For the CDR3, the DNA is TGTGCCAGCAGCCCAGAGGGACTAGCGGGAGGGGTGAGCTCCTACAATGAGCAGTTCTTC.

The chain is built from TRBV6-1 and TRBJ2-2; the D gene is possibly TRBD1 (5 bases). This CDR3 spans 15 amino acids. Germline CDR1 reads MNHNS; CDR2 reads SASEGT. V was trimmed by 7 bases and J by 0 bases, leaving 12 bases between them. The CDR3 loop is CASKGREANTGELFF. The CDR3 nucleotides are TGTGCCAGCAAGGGGCGAGAAGCGAACACCGGGGAGCTGTTTTTT.